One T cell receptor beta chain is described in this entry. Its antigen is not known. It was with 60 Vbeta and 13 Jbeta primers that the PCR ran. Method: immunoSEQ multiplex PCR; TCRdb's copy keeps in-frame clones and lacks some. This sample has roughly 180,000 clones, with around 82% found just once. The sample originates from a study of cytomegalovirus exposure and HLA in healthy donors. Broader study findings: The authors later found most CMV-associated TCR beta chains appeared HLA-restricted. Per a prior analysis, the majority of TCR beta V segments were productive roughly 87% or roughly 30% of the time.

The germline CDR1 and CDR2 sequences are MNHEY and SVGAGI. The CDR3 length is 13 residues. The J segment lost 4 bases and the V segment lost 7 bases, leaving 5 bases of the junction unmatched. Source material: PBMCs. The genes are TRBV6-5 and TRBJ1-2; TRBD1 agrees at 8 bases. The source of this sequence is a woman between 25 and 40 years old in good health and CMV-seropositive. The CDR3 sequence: CASTRGLGYGYTF. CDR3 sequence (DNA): TGTGCCAGCACCAGGGGGCTCGGCTATGGCTACACCTTC.